This TCR beta chain was sequenced during a study of blood T cell repertoires in COVID-19. The CDR3 sequence is 16 residues long. CDR1 is SQVTM, CDR2 ANQGSEA, per germline. J lost 1 base, V lost 1 base, and 7 bases had no gene match. Generated by immunoSEQ multiplex PCR, the TCRdb table keeps only in-frame clones and is missing some. The table shows about 270,000 clones, with 90% occurring only once. The chain links TRBV29-1 to TRBJ2-7; 10 bases agree with TRBD2. The sample was PBMCs or T cells enriched from blood (not recorded which). This receptor was obtained from a young woman with acute COVID-19. The DNA of the CDR3 is TGCAGCGTTGAAGGCCTGTCTAGCGGGAGATCCTACGAGCAGTACTTC. Protein sequence: CSVEGLSSGRSYEQYF.